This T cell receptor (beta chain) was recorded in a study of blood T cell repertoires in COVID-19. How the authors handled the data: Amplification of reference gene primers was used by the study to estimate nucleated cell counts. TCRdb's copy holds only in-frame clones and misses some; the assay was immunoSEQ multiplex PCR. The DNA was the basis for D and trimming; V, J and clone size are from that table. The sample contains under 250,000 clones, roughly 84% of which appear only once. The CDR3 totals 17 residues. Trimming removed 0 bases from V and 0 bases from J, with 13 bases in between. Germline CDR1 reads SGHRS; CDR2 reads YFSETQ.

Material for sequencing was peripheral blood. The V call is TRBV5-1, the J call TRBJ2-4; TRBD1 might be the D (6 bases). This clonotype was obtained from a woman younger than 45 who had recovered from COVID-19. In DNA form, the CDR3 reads TGCGCCAGCAGCTTGGCGACAGGAGAACTAGCCAAAAACATTCAGTACTTC. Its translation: CASSLATGELAKNIQYF.